Sequencing of this T cell receptor beta chain was carried out in a study of T cell responses to AZD1222 COVID-19 vaccine. This CDR3 has 16 residues. The germline gives CDR1 MDHEN, CDR2 SYDVKM. V was trimmed by 1 base and J by 5 bases, leaving 15 bases between them. Assay used: immunoSEQ multiplex PCR; TCRdb lists only in-frame clones, some missing. The sample has under 150,000 clones, 80% to 95% seen once. The sequence was collected from an adult in good health. Here the sequenced sample was peripheral blood, taken on day 0 of AZD1222 vaccination. The chain couples TRBV28 to TRBJ2-1; D might be TRBD2 (6 bases). CDR3 in amino acids: CASSLFISGENNEQFF. CDR3 sequence (DNA): TGTGCCAGCAGTTTATTTATTAGCGGAGAAAACAATGAGCAGTTCTTC.